The 18 T cell receptor beta chains in this list originate from one sample, sequenced in a study of control samples from healthy donors and cancer patients. TCRdb's copy holds only in-frame clones and misses some; the assay was immunoSEQ multiplex PCR. Altogether 150,000 or so clones are present, 93% being singletons, with the ten largest covering about 4%. What was sequenced was blood. All receptors derive from an older woman in good health.

The chain carries TRBV7-9 and TRBJ2-5, with 14 bases aligning to TRBD2. J lost 4 bases, V lost 7 bases, and 8 bases had no gene match. From germline, CDR1 is SEHNR and CDR2 FQNEAQ (reference sequence). The CDR3 loop spans 16 amino acids. CDR3 DNA: TGTGCCAGCACCCGACTAGCGGGGGGGTTGGGAGAGACCCAGTACTTC. This encodes CASTRLAGGLGETQYF.

The V gene is TRBV7-2, the J gene TRBJ2-3, with 9 bases identical to TRBD2. Germline V CDR1 and CDR2: SGHTA, FQGNSA. The CDR3 consists of 15 residues. Trimming took 1 base from V and 6 from J; bases not matched to a gene: 5. The CDR3 nucleotides are TGTGCCAGCAGCTTAGTTGTGGGACTAGCCGATACGCAGTATTTT. The encoded protein is CASSLVVGLADTQYF.

The chain has TRBV6-5 and TRBJ1-2, with D possibly TRBD1 on 5 matching bases. The CDR3 sequence is 14 residues long. Looked up from germline, CDR1 is MNHEY and CDR2 is SVGAGI. V lost 0 bases and J lost 7, with 12 bases in between. The CDR3 nucleotides are TGTGCCAGCAGTTACTCCAGGGCCCTACTTGGCTACACCTTC. It translates to CASSYSRALLGYTF.

CDR3 sequence: CASSESTAQQETQYF. The CDR3 coding sequence is TGCGCCAGCAGTGAGTCCACAGCGCAACAAGAGACCCAGTACTTC. The gene calls are TRBV10-1 and TRBJ2-5; D is undetermined. The CDR3 spans 15 residues. CDR1 and CDR2 from the germline V gene are WNHNN and SYGVQD (reference sequence). The V end lost 0 bases, the J end lost 2 bases, and 10 bases lay between the germline ends.

CDR3 loop: CASSLSFVGSSTDTQYF. The CDR3 DNA sequence: TGCGCCAGCAGCCTTAGTTTCGTCGGATCTAGCACAGATACGCAGTATTTT. This chain uses TRBV4-1 with TRBJ2-3; D is unclear. Germline lookup yields CDR1 MGHRA and CDR2 YSYEKL. Trimming left V 4 bases short and J 0 bases short, with 17 bases between. The CDR3 sequence is 17 residues long.

This chain links TRBV7-8 with TRBJ2-5; 7 positions agree with TRBD1. In germline, CDR1 is SGHVS, CDR2 FQNEAQ. The CDR3 has 12 residues. V lost 6 bases, J lost 9 bases, and 7 bases stayed unmatched. This CDR3 reads CASSLLQGPQYF. The CDR3, as DNA: TGTGCCAGCAGTCTCCTACAGGGGCCCCAGTACTTC. The full variable domain, with the rest looked up from reference TRBV7-8 and TRBJ2-5, is GAGVSQSPRYKVAKRGQDVALRCDPISGHVSLFWYQQALGQGPEFLTYFQNEAQLDKSGLPSDRFFAERPEGSVSTLKIQRTQQEDSAVYLCASSLLQGPQYFGPGTRLLVL.

This chain joins TRBV27 and TRBJ1-2; TRBD1 matches at 10 bases. V was pared by 6 bases and J by 7 bases, with 11 bases of the junction left unmatched. The CDR3 totals 15 residues. Germline CDR1 is MNHEY and CDR2 is SMNVEV (reference sequence). CDR3 DNA sequence: TGTGCCAGCAGAACCTCCGGGACAGGGGATGGTGGCTACACCTTC. Translation gives CASRTSGTGDGGYTF.

This chain uses TRBV5-5 with TRBJ2-1, with 12 positions matching TRBD2. The CDR3 sequence is 18 residues long. Germline trimming cut 5 bases from V and 0 bases from J; bases unmatched to any gene: 9. Looked up from germline, CDR1 is SGHKS and CDR2 is YYEKEE (reference sequence). CDR3 loop: CASSTLAGGTTSYNEQFF. CDR3 nucleotides: TGTGCCAGCAGTACACTAGCGGGGGGAACCACCTCCTACAATGAGCAGTTCTTC.

This chain links TRBV5-1 with TRBJ1-3, with 7 bases identical to TRBD1. This CDR3 has 16 amino acids. Trimming cost V 0 bases and J 2 bases; bases outside gene matches: 5. Germline V gene sequence: CDR1 SGHRS, CDR2 YFSETQ. The CDR3 sequence: CASSLGTGDAGNTIYF. Here the CDR3 DNA reads TGCGCCAGCAGCTTGGGCACAGGGGACGCTGGAAACACCATATATTTT.

V usage is TRBV7-9 and J usage is TRBJ2-1, with a tentative D call TRBD1 (5 bases). The V gene's germline CDR1 is SEHNR and CDR2 FQNEAQ (reference sequence). With 1 base removed from V and 0 bases from J, the gap between germline ends came to 10 bases. The CDR3 length is 16 residues. CDR3 sequence (DNA): TGTGCCAGCAGCTTAGTGTTCAGGGTCTCCTACAATGAGCAGTTCTTC. It yields the protein CASSLVFRVSYNEQFF.

V is TRBV6-2 or TRBV6-3 and J is TRBJ2-3; D perhaps matches TRBD2 (7 bases). This CDR3 has 15 residues. Trimming left V 4 bases short and J 6 bases short, with 17 bases between. Looked up from germline, CDR1 is MNHEY and CDR2 is SVGEGT. This CDR3 reads CASSSRGADRDTQYF. The CDR3 DNA sequence: TGTGCCAGCAGTTCACGGGGGGCTGATCGGGATACGCAGTATTTT.

The chain employs TRBV5-1 and TRBJ2-7; TRBD2 is a possible D gene (7 bases). The CDR3 is 16 residues long. Trimming shortened V by 0 bases and J by 5 bases, and 18 bases separated the two germline ends. Germline V gene sequence: CDR1 SGHRS, CDR2 YFSETQ. CDR3 amino acids: CASSLAGGQLFDEQYF. CDR3 sequence (DNA): TGCGCCAGCAGCTTGGCGGGGGGCCAACTCTTCGACGAGCAGTACTTC.

The gene calls are TRBV24-1 and TRBJ2-2; D perhaps matches TRBD1 (6 bases). V was pared by 11 bases and J by 1 base, with 16 bases between. The V gene's germline CDR1 is KGHDR and CDR2 SFDVKD. The CDR3 loop spans 15 amino acids. CDR3 bases: TGTGCCAACCAGTACGAGACAGGGAACACCGGGGAGCTGTTTTTT. Encoded protein: CANQYETGNTGELFF.

The chain uses TRBV5-8 and TRBJ2-2, with 8 bases lining up with TRBD1. V was pared by 4 bases and J by 7 bases, with 6 bases of the junction left unmatched. CDR1 is SGHTS, CDR2 YDEGEE, per germline. This CDR3 is built from 14 residues. The CDR3 reads CASSPGTGNGELFF. The CDR3 coding sequence is TGTGCCAGCAGCCCCGGGACAGGCAACGGGGAGCTGTTTTTT.

The chain employs TRBV5-1 and TRBJ1-6; D ambiguous. The CDR3 length is 16 residues. Trimming removed 4 bases from V and 5 bases from J, with 16 bases in between. CDR1 SGHRS and CDR2 YFSETQ come from the germline V gene. The CDR3 bases are TGCGCCAGCAGCGCCCGGGAGGTTTTGAATAATTCACCCCTCCACTTT. Its translation is CASSAREVLNNSPLHF.

This clone was picked up one time. The V and J genes are TRBV6-6 and TRBJ1-2, with a possible D match to TRBD1 (6 bases). V was clipped by 5 bases and J by 4 bases, with 14 bases between them. The CDR3 contains 14 residues. Germline lookup yields CDR1 MNHNY and CDR2 SVGAGI (reference sequence). This CDR3 is CASSIALDSYGYTF. CDR3 bases: TGTGCCAGCAGTATCGCCTTGGACAGCTATGGCTACACCTTC.

J is TRBJ2-1 and V is TRBV11-3; perhaps D is TRBD1 or TRBD2 (7 bases each). The V gene's germline CDR1 is SGHNT and CDR2 YENEEA. This CDR3 comprises 15 residues. V was shortened by 3 bases and J by 4 bases, with 13 bases between the two germline ends. The CDR3 nucleotides read TGTGCCAGCAGCTTCCAGGGGGGGTCTTACAATGAGCAGTTCTTC. As protein: CASSFQGGSYNEQFF.

The V call is TRBV7-2, the J call TRBJ1-3; D is undetermined. There are 17 residues in the CDR3. The ends were cut back, 6 bases at V and 4 bases at J, with 22 bases in the middle. Germline CDR1 is SGHTA and CDR2 is FQGNSA. CDR3 bases: TGTGCCAGCAGTCTACTAGTCCAGAGGACTTCGGGAAACACCATATATTTT. Protein product: CASSLLVQRTSGNTIYF. The full variable domain, rest sourced from reference TRBV7-2 and TRBJ1-3, is GAGVSQSPSNKVTEKGKDVELRCDPISGHTALYWYRQSLGQGLEFLIYFQGNSAPDKSGLPSDRFSAERTGGSVSTLTIQRTQQEDSAVYLCASSLLVQRTSGNTIYFGEGSWLTVV.